The entry below describes one T cell receptor (beta chain). Its specificity is not known. These data come from a study of CXCR3-negative and CXCR3-positive naive CD8 T cells. Study at large: Collectively, the libraries yielded 140 million or so TRB reads in total, at about 1.5 +/- 0.3 million per library. General study points: The study found that naive CXCR3-negative and CXCR3-positive cells shared TRBV-TRBJ usage, while memory cells differed. CXCR3-expressing naive cells carried TRB CDR3s more hydrophobic than those of CXCR3-negative naive cells.

The length of the CDR3 is 12 residues. In germline, CDR1 is SGHTA, CDR2 FQGNSA. Naive CD8+ T cells carried a CD45RO-CCR7+CD27+CD95- phenotype. cDNA libraries for TRB were generated by 5' RACE incorporating UMI labels. TCRdb reprocessed the 5' RACE reads; each CDR3 protein has one entry and no DNA is given. The sample has around 160,000 distinct CDR3 sequences, and its top ten clones hold over 0.25%. The source of this sequence is a human donor in good health. Some clones in this sample may be carry-over from other donors' samples. This chain joins TRBV7-2 and TRBJ1-6. Sequencing was done on a sample of naive CXCR3+ CD8+ T cells from blood. Stated subset: CD45RO-CCR7+CD27+CD95- naive CD8+ T cells expressing CXCR3 (TNR3+). This chain's CDR3 is CASSAMGSPLHF. Variable domain in full (rest from reference TRBV7-2 and TRBJ1-6): GAGVSQSPSNKVTEKGKDVELRCDPISGHTALYWYRQSLGQGLEFLIYFQGNSAPDKSGLPSDRFSAERTGGSVSTLTIQRTQQEDSAVYLCASSAMGSPLHFGNGTRLTVT.